A selection of T cell receptor beta chains follows, all from one sample in a study of T cell repertoires in cytomegalovirus infection. TCRdb used MiXCR to reprocess the reads, holding one entry per CDR3 protein. The sample consists of about 260,000 distinct CDR3 sequences, around 9% of them appearing once. Input material: PBMCs. These receptor sequences come from a human donor in good health (CMV status not recorded). Some clones in this sample may be carry-over from other donors' samples. CDR3s include the opening cysteine and the closing phenylalanine or tryptophan. D genes are given only for firm matches. Size is omitted from some rows. Given values are once, few, many or a class for expanded clones.

TRBJ2-3	.	few	TRBV24-1	CATSDISSDTQYF	TGTGCCACCAGTGATATTTCGTCAGATACGCAGTATTTT
TRBJ2-7	.	many	TRBV7-2	CASSLNKEQYF	TGTGCCAGCAGCTTAAATAAAGAGCAGTACTTC
TRBJ2-5	TRBD2	.	TRBV7-2	CANGLAGQENQYF	TGTGCCAATGGACTAGCGGGACAAGAGAACCAGTACTTC
TRBJ2-3	.	many	TRBV7-2	CASSLSRGTDTQYF	TGTGCCAGCAGCTTGTCCCGAGGCACAGATACGCAGTATTTT
TRBJ2-2	.	.	TRBV7-9	CASSFGGAGNTGELFF	TGTGCCAGCAGCTTTGGTGGTGCAGGGAACACCGGGGAGCTGTTTTTT
TRBJ1-5	.	few	TRBV20-1	CSARKGSNQPQHF	TGCAGTGCTAGAAAAGGAAGCAATCAGCCCCAGCATTTT
TRBJ2-7	.	few	TRBV19	CASSPWTETYEQYF	TGTGCCAGTAGTCCTTGGACGGAAACCTACGAGCAGTACTTC
TRBJ2-7	TRBD2	.	TRBV28	CASSSRDYLYGQYF	TGTGCCAGCAGTTCCCGGGACTACCTTTACGGGCAGTACTTC
TRBJ2-7	.	.	TRBV20-1	CSANPALSYEQYF	TGCAGTGCCAACCCGGCTCTCTCCTACGAGCAGTACTTC
TRBJ2-3	.	.	TRBV7-2	CASSLQGASTDTQYF	TGTGCCAGCAGCCTACAGGGAGCTAGCACAGATACGCAGTATTTT
TRBJ2-7	.	few	TRBV20-1	CSARDHGAPRFEQYF	TGCAGTGCTAGAGATCACGGGGCCCCTAGGTTCGAGCAGTACTTC
TRBJ2-2	.	many	TRBV7-2	CASSTRHNTGELFF	TGTGCCAGCAGTACACGGCACAACACCGGGGAGCTGTTTTTT
TRBJ2-1	.	many	TRBV24-1	CATERSGYNEQFF	TGTGCCACCGAAAGAAGCGGCTACAATGAGCAGTTCTTC
TRBJ2-7	.	.	TRBV6-2/TRBV6-3	CANLGVGTQIYEQYF	TGTGCCAACCTCGGAGTAGGGACCCAAATTTACGAGCAGTACTTC
TRBJ1-3	.	few	TRBV14	CASSSGFGNTIYF	TGTGCCAGCAGCTCCGGGTTCGGAAACACCATATATTTT
TRBJ2-2	TRBD1	few	TRBV29-1	CSVEDQGTGMTGELFF	TGCAGCGTTGAAGATCAAGGGACAGGGATGACCGGGGAGCTGTTTTTT
TRBJ2-1	TRBD2	many	TRBV7-2	CASSPNARVAGHNEQFF	TGTGCCAGCAGCCCTAACGCGAGGGTAGCGGGACACAATGAGCAGTTCTTC
TRBJ2-1	TRBD2	few	TRBV23-1	CASAHGTSGHKRPQYYNEQFF	TGCGCCAGCGCCCATGGGACTAGCGGGCACAAAAGACCTCAATACTACAATGAGCAGTTCTTC
TRBJ1-4	.	many	TRBV12-3/TRBV12-4	CATRGGVLSNEKLFF	TGTGCCACCCGGGGGGGGGTTCTAAGTAATGAAAAACTGTTTTTT
TRBJ1-5	.	many	TRBV12-3/TRBV12-4	CASSPRSGQPQHF	TGTGCCAGCTCCCCCCGGTCGGGGCAGCCCCAGCATTTT
TRBJ1-5	TRBD1	many	TRBV25-1	CASAGGGNQPQHF	TGTGCCAGCGCAGGGGGTGGCAATCAGCCCCAGCATTTT
TRBJ2-2	TRBD1	.	TRBV11-2	CASSSSGTGIPGELFF	TGTGCCAGCAGCTCCTCCGGGACAGGTATCCCCGGGGAGCTGTTTTTT
TRBJ1-2	.	many	TRBV24-1	CATSDPVYGYTF	TGTGCCACCAGTGACCCTGTCTATGGCTACACCTTC
TRBJ2-3	TRBD2	many	TRBV7-8	CASSIRAGAGTDTQYF	TGTGCCAGCAGCATCCGAGCGGGAGCTGGGACAGATACGCAGTATTTT
TRBJ2-2	.	many	TRBV7-2	CASSLGAGQTGELFF	TGTGCCAGCAGCTTAGGGGCTGGACAGACCGGGGAGCTGTTTTTT
TRBJ1-1	.	many	TRBV12-5	CASGFWGAGYTEAFF	TGTGCTAGTGGTTTTTGGGGGGCAGGGTACACTGAAGCTTTCTTT
TRBJ2-5	.	few	TRBV7-2	CASSLVHQGVQETQYF	TGTGCCAGCAGCTTAGTGCACCAAGGGGTCCAAGAGACCCAGTACTTC
TRBJ2-7	.	many	TRBV7-9	CASSSGSGGEHGMKREQYF	TGTGCCAGCAGCTCTGGGTCTGGTGGAGAGCACGGGATGAAAAGGGAGCAGTACTTC
TRBJ1-1	.	many	TRBV18	CASSPPTAEAFF	TGTGCCAGCTCACCACCAACGGCCGAAGCTTTCTTT
TRBJ2-1	TRBD2	many	TRBV7-9	CASSLAHTAGTSGGGEQFF	TGTGCCAGCAGCTTAGCGCACACCGCCGGGACTAGCGGGGGGGGTGAGCAGTTCTTC
TRBJ1-5	.	.	TRBV7-9	CASSGGGGRPQHF	TGTGCCAGCAGCGGAGGCGGGGGGAGGCCCCAGCATTTT
TRBJ2-4	.	few	TRBV2	CASSDVGFNIQYF	TGTGCCAGCAGTGACGTGGGGTTCAACATTCAGTACTTC
TRBJ2-1	.	many	TRBV7-2	CASSHGGYNEQFF	TGTGCCAGCAGCCATGGGGGATACAATGAGCAGTTCTTC
TRBJ1-6	.	many	TRBV7-2	CASSLNGGPLHF	TGTGCCAGCAGCTTAAATGGTGGGCCCCTCCACTTT
TRBJ2-1	.	.	TRBV20-1	CSARGDGRGGEQFF	TGCAGTGCTAGAGGGGACGGGCGAGGCGGTGAGCAGTTCTTC
TRBJ1-1	TRBD1	many	TRBV7-9	CASSYDRGSTEAFF	TGTGCCAGCAGCTACGACAGGGGCTCCACTGAAGCTTTCTTT
TRBJ1-2	.	.	TRBV29-1	CSVEDKGAGYGYTF	TGCAGCGTTGAAGATAAAGGGGCAGGCTATGGCTACACCTTC
TRBJ2-6	.	many	TRBV27	CASSFLRTPGANVLTF	TGTGCCAGCAGTTTCTTGAGGACACCGGGGGCCAACGTCCTGACTTTC